The clone carrying this T cell receptor beta chain has only one observation. The entry originates in a study of cytomegalovirus exposure and HLA in healthy donors. V was cut by 0 bases and J by 3 bases, with 15 bases left in between. This CDR3 is built from 16 residues. Germline values: CDR1 LGHNA, CDR2 YSLEER. The assay was immunoSEQ multiplex PCR, and TCRdb's table has in-frame clones only and misses some. The sample lists fewer than 120,000 clones; roughly nine tenths were seen once. The chain recombines TRBV4-3 with TRBJ2-7; D is possibly TRBD2 (5 bases). Material: PBMCs. The clonotype was recovered from a young woman in good health and CMV-seronegative. As DNA, the CDR3 is TGCGCCAGCAGCCAAGATAATACCCCGAGGGTCTACGAGCAGTACTTC. Translation: CASSQDNTPRVYEQYF.